This T cell receptor (beta chain) originates from a study of identical twins. Findings and limits, study-wide: Cord blood beta clonotypes that were abundant carried fewer insertions, and memory repertoires showed no such trend. Out-of-frame alpha sequences common to twins were enriched for low generation probability. Researchers caution that invariant MAIT and iNKT cells could partly confound zero-insertion analyses.

Unique molecular identifiers were present on the cDNA, and a universal primer site came from template switching. TCRdb re-derived calls from the 5' RACE reads in MiXCR, one entry per CDR3 protein. The data show about 700,000 distinct CDR3 sequences, around 6% seen once. This clonotype was counted between two and nine times. Its target is not known. Germline V gives CDR1 MNHEY, CDR2 SMNVEV (reference sequence). CDR3 length: 13 residues. V gave up 2 bases and J gave up 3 bases, with 8 bases separating them. This receptor was obtained from a man between 18 and 29 years old in good health. Sequenced: naive T cells sorted from blood. The chain is built from TRBV27 and TRBJ2-7, with unresolved D. In DNA form, the CDR3 reads TGTGCCAGCAGTTTAGCGGCGCACTACGAGCAGTACTTC. As protein: CASSLAAHYEQYF.